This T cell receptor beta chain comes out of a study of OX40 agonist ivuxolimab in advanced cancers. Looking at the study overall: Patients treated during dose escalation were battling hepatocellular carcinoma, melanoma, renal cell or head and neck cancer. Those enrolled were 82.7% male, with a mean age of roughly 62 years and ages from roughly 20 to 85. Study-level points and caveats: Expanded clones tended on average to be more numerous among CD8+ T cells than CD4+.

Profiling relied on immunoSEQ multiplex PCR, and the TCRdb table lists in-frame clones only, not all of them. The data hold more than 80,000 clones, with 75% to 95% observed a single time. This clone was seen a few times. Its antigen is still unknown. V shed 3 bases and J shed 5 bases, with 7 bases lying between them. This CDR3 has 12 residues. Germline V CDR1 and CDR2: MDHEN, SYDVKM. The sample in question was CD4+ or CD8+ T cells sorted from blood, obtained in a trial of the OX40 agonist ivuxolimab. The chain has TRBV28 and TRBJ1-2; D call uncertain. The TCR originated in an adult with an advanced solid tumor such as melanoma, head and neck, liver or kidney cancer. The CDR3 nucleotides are TGTGCCAGCAGTTTGGGAGGGTATGGCTACACCTTC. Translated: CASSLGGYGYTF.